The rows below give T cell receptor beta chains drawn from one sample of a study of T cell responses to AZD1222 COVID-19 vaccine. TCRdb's table, derived via immunoSEQ multiplex PCR, lists solely in-frame clones and lacks some. The table lists 100,000 or so clones, about 88% of them singletons, with 16% in the top ten. The material sequenced was peripheral blood, taken on day 0 of AZD1222 vaccination. The receptors were gathered from an adult in good health. Both conserved end residues are part of each CDR3. Fields, in order: D gene, V gene, clone size, J gene, CDR3 DNA, CDR3 protein. The D gene is left open where the match is weak. The size field is filled for only some rows; it gives once, few, many or a size class.

-	TRBV3-1/TRBV3-2	-	TRBJ2-5	TGTGCCAGCAGCCAAGATATAACAGTCCAAGAGACCCAGTACTTC	CASSQDITVQETQYF
-	TRBV25-1	once	TRBJ2-2	TGTGCCAGCACCGCGGGACCACAAGGGACCGGGGAGCTGTTTTTT	CASTAGPQGTGELFF
-	TRBV3-1/TRBV3-2	-	TRBJ1-2	TGTGCCAGCAGTTTCAACAGGGACGGCTACACCTTC	CASSFNRDGYTF
-	TRBV19	-	TRBJ1-5	TGTGCCAGTAGTCTCCGTGGGGGCTGGAATCAGCCCCAGCATTTT	CASSLRGGWNQPQHF
TRBD1	TRBV28	few	TRBJ1-4	TGTGCCAGCAGTGGACAGGGGGCGCGGGTTAATGAAAAACTGTTTTTT	CASSGQGARVNEKLFF
-	TRBV5-1	-	TRBJ2-5	TGCGCCAGCAGCTTGGGACAAGTTCAAGAGACCCAGTACTTC	CASSLGQVQETQYF
-	TRBV28	-	TRBJ2-7	TGTGCCAGCAGCTTAGGGGGTAGCTCCTACGAGCAGTACTTC	CASSLGGSSYEQYF
-	TRBV5-4	-	TRBJ2-3	TGTGCCAGCAGGTACAGGAATGGAGATGCGCAGTATTTT	CASRYRNGDAQYF
TRBD1	TRBV7-9	few	TRBJ2-2	TGTGCCAGCACCCCTTCAGGGGGTCCCGGGGAGCTGTTTTTT	CASTPSGGPGELFF
-	TRBV3-1/TRBV3-2	-	TRBJ1-6	TGTGCCAGCAGCCAAGATACTCGTACCCTCCACTTT	CASSQDTRTLHF
TRBD1	TRBV27	-	TRBJ2-2	TGTACCATCCGGGACAGGGTGACCGGGGAGCTGTTTTTT	CTIRDRVTGELFF
TRBD1	TRBV5-1	-	TRBJ2-5	TGCGCCAGCAGCTCCGGGACAGGGGGCCAGGAGACCCAGTACTTC	CASSSGTGGQETQYF
-	TRBV18	-	TRBJ1-3	TGTGCCAGCTCACCTGGACAGTTCTCTGGAAACACCATATATTTT	CASSPGQFSGNTIYF
TRBD1	TRBV28	once	TRBJ2-7	TGTGCCAGCACCGACTCACAGGGGGCCCTGGGAGAGCAGTACTTC	CASTDSQGALGEQYF
-	TRBV10-3	-	TRBJ1-1	TGTGCCATCAGAGGCGTGGGGAACACTGAAGCTTTCTTT	CAIRGVGNTEAFF
TRBD2	TRBV19	-	TRBJ2-5	TGTGCCAGTAGTATTAACACAGCGGGAGGAGGGGAGACCCAGTACTTC	CASSINTAGGGETQYF
-	TRBV27	-	TRBJ1-2	TGTGCCAGCAGTACCGGGACGGCTAACTATGGCTACACCTTC	CASSTGTANYGYTF
-	TRBV6-5	once	TRBJ1-2	TGTGCCAGCAGTCCCCGGACAGATCATGGCTACACCTTC	CASSPRTDHGYTF